Each of the 8 T cell receptor beta chains below was sequenced from the same sample in a study of T cell changes during pregnancy in multiple sclerosis. The assay was immunoSEQ multiplex PCR, and TCRdb's table has in-frame clones only and misses some. The sample shows roughly 40,000 clones, about 92% of them seen only once. Sequences were derived from CD8+ T cells from peripheral blood mononuclear cells, sampled in the first trimester of pregnancy. The origin of the receptors is a female donor with multiple sclerosis, enrolled in a pregnancy study.

This clone was seen just once. This chain connects TRBV19 to TRBJ2-2; D is perhaps TRBD1 (6 bases). The germline V gene has CDR1 LNHDA and CDR2 SQIVND (reference sequence). V lost 7 bases, J lost 0 bases, and 18 bases lay in between. This CDR3 is 17 amino acids long. In DNA, the CDR3 is TGTGCCAGTAATGACCGGGACAACCCCCCGAACACCGGGGAGCTGTTTTTT. This codes for CASNDRDNPPNTGELFF. The complete variable domain, with remaining parts taken from reference TRBV19 and TRBJ2-2, reads DGGITQSPKYLFRKEGQNVTLSCEQNLNHDAMYWYRQDPGQGLRLIYYSQIVNDFQKGDIAEGYSVSREKKESFPLTVTSAQKNPTAFYLCASNDRDNPPNTGELFFGEGSRLTVL.

The J gene is TRBJ1-1, the V gene TRBV5-6, with 10 bases that match TRBD1. Germline CDR1 and CDR2: SGHDT and YYEEEE. This CDR3 spans 13 amino acids. Trimming cost V 4 bases and J 12 bases; bases outside gene matches: 9. CDR3 bases: TGTGCCAGCAGCCGTGGGGACAGGGGTATTACTTTCTTT. This gives the protein CASSRGDRGITFF.

V usage is TRBV11-2 and J usage is TRBJ1-1; D is unclear. CDR1 and CDR2 from the germline V gene are SGHAT and FQNNGV. The CDR3 is made up of 12 amino acids. With 5 bases removed from V and 7 bases from J, the gap between germline ends came to 11 bases. The CDR3 DNA sequence: TGTGCCAGCAGCAGTCAGTTGCTTGAAGCTTTCTTT. Amino acid sequence: CASSSQLLEAFF.

V and J are TRBV27 and TRBJ1-6, with D perhaps TRBD1 (5 bases). V dropped 5 bases and J dropped 8 bases, with 16 bases sitting between them. This CDR3 comprises 15 residues. The germline V gene encodes CDR1 MNHEY and CDR2 SMNVEV (reference sequence). The CDR3 loop reads CASSLTQGSDSPLHF. CDR3 coding DNA: TGTGCCAGCAGTCTGACCCAGGGTTCTGATTCACCCCTCCACTTT.

The J gene is TRBJ1-1, the V gene TRBV2, with TRBD1 as a possible D gene (5 bases). This CDR3 comprises 11 residues. V was cut by 6 bases and J by 9 bases, with 11 bases left in between. CDR1 SNHLY and CDR2 FYNNEI come from the germline V gene. CDR3 loop: CASRDDRKAFF. DNA for the CDR3: TGTGCCAGCAGGGACGACAGAAAAGCTTTCTTT.

This chain links TRBV13 with TRBJ2-7, with TRBD1 matching 7 bases. The CDR3 runs to 15 residues. Germline-derived CDR1 and CDR2 are PRHDT and FYEKMQ (reference sequence). The trim removed 3 bases at V and 1 base at J, leaving 6 bases unmatched. The CDR3 sequence is CASSFDSTGSYEQYF. CDR3 sequence (DNA): TGTGCCAGCAGCTTCGACTCGACAGGGTCCTACGAGCAGTACTTC.

This clone has a single count. The CDR3 reads CASSYGTGGSYEQYF. The CDR3, as DNA: TGTGCCAGCAGCTACGGGACAGGGGGCTCCTACGAGCAGTACTTC. The chain uses TRBV5-6 and TRBJ2-7, with 11 positions matching TRBD1. With 3 bases clipped from V and 0 bases from J, the junction kept 2 bases outside the gene matches. CDR1 SGHDT and CDR2 YYEEEE come from the germline V gene. CDR3 length: 15 residues.

The rearrangement joins TRBV27 to TRBJ2-7; 9 bases line up with TRBD1. The germline V gene encodes CDR1 MNHEY and CDR2 SMNVEV (reference sequence). The junction had 4 bases not matched to a gene; V was cut back by 5 bases and J by 2 bases. There are 14 residues in the CDR3. CDR3 sequence: CASSAGTGPYEQYF. CDR3 in DNA: TGTGCCAGCAGTGCCGGGACAGGGCCCTACGAGCAGTACTTC.